This T cell receptor beta chain was recorded in a study of blood T cell repertoires in COVID-19. Study-wide context: From the United States, Italy and Spain came samples of acute and convalescent COVID-19.

In the original processing: Estimation of nucleated cell counts relied on the amplification of reference gene primers. Here immunoSEQ multiplex PCR was the method, and the copy in TCRdb shows in-frame clones only, minus some. V and J calls and clone size are as listed in that table; D and trimming were resolved from the DNA. The sample holds tens of thousands of clones, about 86% seen once. Germline values: CDR1 SEHNR, CDR2 FQNEAQ (reference sequence). The CDR3 spans 12 residues. The V end lost 4 bases, the J end lost 9 bases, and 10 bases lay between the germline ends. V usage is TRBV7-9 and J usage is TRBJ1-5; D is undetermined. The sequence was collected from an elderly man in a cohort sampled during active COVID-19. The material sequenced was peripheral blood. The DNA for the CDR3 is TGTGCCAGCAGCTCCGGGGATTCGCCCCAGCATTTT. Its protein is CASSSGDSPQHF.